These 18 T cell receptor beta chains share one sample of origin, sequenced in a study of blood T cell repertoires in COVID-19. The table came from immunoSEQ multiplex PCR; TCRdb's copy has only in-frame clones and leaves some out. The table lists 200,000 to 300,000 clones, roughly 80% of them singletons. The sequencing input was peripheral blood. The origin of the receptors is a woman aged 80 or over with acute or convalescent COVID-19.

This chain joins TRBV9 and TRBJ2-1, with 10 positions matching TRBD1. Trimming took 4 bases from V and 4 from J; bases not matched to a gene: 11. CDR1 is SGDLS, CDR2 YYNGEE, per germline. The CDR3 has 17 residues. CDR3 loop: CASSPTGRGQGYNEQFF. CDR3 bases: TGTGCCAGCAGCCCGACGGGGAGGGGACAGGGGTACAATGAGCAGTTCTTC.

The chain links TRBV3-1 (or the pseudogene TRBV3-2) to TRBJ1-4, with TRBD1 matching 7 bases. The CDR3 has 14 residues. CDR1 LGHDT and CDR2 YNNKEL come from the germline V gene (reference sequence). J was trimmed by 3 bases and V by 4 bases; bases with no gene match: 2. CDR3: CASSRQGSNEKLFF. In DNA, the CDR3 is TGTGCCAGCAGCCGACAGGGTTCTAATGAAAAACTGTTTTTT.

A note on this clone: This CDR3 is also generated by other DNA sequences in the sample. V usage is TRBV3-1 (or the pseudogene TRBV3-2) and J usage is TRBJ1-5; D uncertain. CDR1 is LGHDT and CDR2 is YNNKEL in the germline V gene (reference sequence). With 0 bases removed from V and 5 bases from J, the gap between germline ends came to 5 bases. The CDR3 extends over 13 amino acids. This CDR3 is CASSQDRYQPQHF. CDR3 sequence (DNA): TGTGCCAGCAGCCAAGACAGGTATCAGCCCCAGCATTTT.

The chain is built from TRBV19 and TRBJ1-5; a possible D gene is TRBD1 (5 bases). Germline V gives CDR1 LNHDA, CDR2 SQIVND (reference sequence). The CDR3 runs 14 residues. V was clipped by 7 bases and J by 0 bases, with 10 bases between them. CDR3 region: CASKEDISNQPQHF. The CDR3 region has the DNA TGTGCCAGTAAAGAGGACATTAGCAATCAGCCCCAGCATTTT.

The rearrangement uses TRBV2 and TRBJ1-1, with a weak D call TRBD1 (6 bases). This CDR3 has 14 residues. V dropped 10 bases and J dropped 1 base, with 16 bases sitting between them. CDR1 SNHLY and CDR2 FYNNEI come from the germline V gene. The CDR3 region is CATLGSRGNTEAFF. DNA of the CDR3: TGTGCCACCTTGGGGTCCAGGGGGAACACTGAAGCTTTCTTT. Looking up the rest from reference TRBV2 and TRBJ1-1 gives the full variable domain: EPEVTQTPSHQVTQMGQEVILRCVPISNHLYFYWYRQILGQKVEFLVSFYNNEISEKSEIFDDQFSVERPDGSNFTLKIRSTKLEDSAMYFCATLGSRGNTEAFFGQGTRLTVV.

V usage is TRBV7-3 and J usage is TRBJ1-5, with 8 bases that match TRBD1. This CDR3 is 17 amino acids long. The V segment lost 5 bases and the J segment 0 bases; nucleotides outside the gene matches: 9. Germline V gives CDR1 SGHTA, CDR2 FQGTGA. The CDR3 DNA follows: TGTGCCAGCAGCCGCCGGGACAGGCAGTATAGCAATCAGCCCCAGCATTTT. It yields the protein CASSRRDRQYSNQPQHF.

This chain uses TRBV9 with TRBJ1-6, with 8 bases lining up with TRBD1. V dropped 8 bases and J dropped 8; count of bases not matched to a gene: 6. CDR3 length equals 13 residues. The germline CDR1 and CDR2 sequences are SGDLS and YYNGEE. DNA of the CDR3: TGTGCCAGTGGACAGGGCCCTTATTCACCCCTCCACTTT. Amino acids: CASGQGPYSPLHF.

The rearrangement joins TRBV7-8 to TRBJ1-1; possible D gene TRBD1, 5 bases. Trimming pared 5 bases from V and 6 bases from J, leaving 10 bases between. CDR3 length equals 12 residues. CDR1 and CDR2 (germline): SGHVS, FQNEAQ. The CDR3 sequence is CASSPRAAEAFF. As DNA, the CDR3 is TGTGCCAGCAGCCCCAGGGCCGCTGAAGCTTTCTTT. The entire variable domain, with the rest obtained from reference TRBV7-8 and TRBJ1-1, is as follows: GAGVSQSPRYKVAKRGQDVALRCDPISGHVSLFWYQQALGQGPEFLTYFQNEAQLDKSGLPSDRFFAERPEGSVSTLKIQRTQQEDSAVYLCASSPRAAEAFFGQGTRLTVV.

This clone showed up just a few times. The V and J genes are TRBV7-3 and TRBJ2-3; unclear D gene. This CDR3 spans 13 amino acids. With 4 bases removed from V and 2 bases from J, the gap between germline ends came to 7 bases. The germline V gene has CDR1 SGHTA and CDR2 FQGTGA. In nucleotides, the CDR3 is TGTGCCAGCAGCTCCCGTAACACAGATACGCAGTATTTT. Translated, it gives CASSSRNTDTQYF.

Here the CDR3 DNA reads TGTGCCATTGGCAGGGGAACTGAAGCTTTCTTT. Its translation is CAIGRGTEAFF. The chain has TRBV5-4 and TRBJ1-1; a possible D gene is TRBD1 (6 bases). CDR1 is SGHNT and CDR2 is YYREEE in the germline V gene (reference sequence). Trimming pared 9 bases from V and 5 bases from J, leaving 11 bases between. This CDR3 contains 11 residues.

The chain couples TRBV6-5 to TRBJ1-6, with 8 positions matching TRBD1. Germline CDR1 MNHEY, CDR2 SVGAGI. CDR3 length: 16 amino acids. V was pared by 4 bases and J by 2 bases, with 4 bases of the junction left unmatched. Written as DNA, the CDR3 is TGTGCCAGCAGTTCCCAGGACAGGGCCTATAATTCACCCCTCCACTTT. Encoded protein: CASSSQDRAYNSPLHF.

V and J are TRBV9 and TRBJ1-3; a possible D gene is TRBD1 (5 bases). Germline V gene lookup returns CDR1 SGDLS and CDR2 YYNGEE. The CDR3 has 14 amino acids. Trimming took off 4 bases at V and 0 bases at J, with 8 bases between the two ends. CDR3 in DNA: TGTGCCAGCAGCCTCCAGGGCTCTGGAAACACCATATATTTT. It encodes CASSLQGSGNTIYF.

This CDR3 reads CASSQLQGAKGNTIYF. In DNA, the CDR3 is TGCGCCAGCAGTCAACTACAGGGGGCGAAAGGAAACACCATATATTTT. The chain combines TRBV23-1 with TRBJ1-3, with TRBD1 matching over 9 bases. TRBV23-1 is recorded as an ORF, its role being uncertain. V gave up 2 bases and J gave up 4 bases; unmatched junction bases: 6. The CDR3 has 16 amino acids.

As regards this clone: Its ends do not fully match the called genes, so a read error is possible. The rearrangement joins TRBV28 to TRBJ1-5, with 8 bases aligning to TRBD1. Germline loops: CDR1 MDHEN, CDR2 SYDVKM. This CDR3 has 17 residues. The CDR3 spells CASRSRAGGVINQSQHF. The CDR3 DNA follows: TGTGCCAGCAGATCCAGGGCAGGGGGCGTGATCAATCAGTCCCAGCATTTT.

The CDR3 reads CASSGQGDQPQHF. The CDR3 coding sequence is TGTGCCAGCAGCGGACAGGGGGATCAGCCCCAGCATTTT. The V and J genes are TRBV2 and TRBJ1-5; 10 bases align to TRBD1. Trimming cost V 6 bases and J 5 bases; bases outside gene matches: 1. The V gene's germline CDR1 is SNHLY and CDR2 FYNNEI. The CDR3 contains 13 residues.

This clone occurred once. The gene calls are TRBV25-1 and TRBJ2-2, with 7 bases fitting TRBD1. The CDR3 sequence is 14 residues long. From germline, CDR1 is MGHDK and CDR2 SYGVNS. Losses at the gene ends were 9 bases for V and 5 bases for J; bases not matched to a gene: 9. The CDR3: CASRGTASTGELFF. The CDR3 DNA sequence: TGTGCCAGTAGGGGGACAGCCTCTACCGGGGAGCTGTTTTTT.

V usage is TRBV27 and J usage is TRBJ1-2; 7 bases agree with TRBD1. Per germline, CDR1 MNHEY and CDR2 SMNVEV (reference sequence). V shed 5 bases and J 1 base; nucleotides not matched to a gene: 13. The CDR3 length is 17 residues. The CDR3 coding sequence is TGTGCCAGCAGTCCCCGGGACAGAAAAATAAATAACTATGGCTACACCTTC. Translated: CASSPRDRKINNYGYTF.

This clone was detected once. CDR3 DNA sequence: TGCGCCAGCAGCTTGGGAGAGACAGGGTGGTACACAGATACGCAGTATTTT. Encoded protein: CASSLGETGWYTDTQYF. The V gene is TRBV5-1, the J gene TRBJ2-3, with 7 bases aligning to TRBD1. V dropped 0 bases and J dropped 2; count of bases not matched to a gene: 9. CDR3 length: 17 amino acids. Germline-derived CDR1 and CDR2 are SGHRS and YFSETQ.